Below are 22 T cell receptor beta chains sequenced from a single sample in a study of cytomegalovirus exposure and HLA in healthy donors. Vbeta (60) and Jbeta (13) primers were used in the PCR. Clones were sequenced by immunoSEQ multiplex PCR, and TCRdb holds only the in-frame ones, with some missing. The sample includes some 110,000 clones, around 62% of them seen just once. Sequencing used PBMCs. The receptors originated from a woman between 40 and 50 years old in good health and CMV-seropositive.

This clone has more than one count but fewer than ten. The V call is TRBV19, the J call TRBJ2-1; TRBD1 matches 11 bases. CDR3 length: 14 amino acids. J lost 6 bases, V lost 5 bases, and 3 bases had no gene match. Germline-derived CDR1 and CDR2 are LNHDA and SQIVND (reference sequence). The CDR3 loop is CASSWTGGVNEQFF. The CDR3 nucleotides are TGTGCCAGTAGTTGGACAGGGGGCGTCAATGAGCAGTTCTTC.

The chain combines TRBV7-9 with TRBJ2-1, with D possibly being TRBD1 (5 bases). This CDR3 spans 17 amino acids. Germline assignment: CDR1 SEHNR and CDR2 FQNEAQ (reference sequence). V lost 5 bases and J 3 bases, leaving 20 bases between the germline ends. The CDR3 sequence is CASSPPVTGQGYNEQFF. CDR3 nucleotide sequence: TGTGCCAGCAGCCCCCCCGTCACAGGTCAGGGCTACAATGAGCAGTTCTTC.

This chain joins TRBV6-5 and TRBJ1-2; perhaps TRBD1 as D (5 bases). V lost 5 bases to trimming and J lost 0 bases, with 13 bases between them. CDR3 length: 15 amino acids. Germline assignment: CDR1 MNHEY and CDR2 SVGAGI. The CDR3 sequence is CASSPNRQANYGYTF. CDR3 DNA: TGTGCCAGCAGTCCCAACAGGCAAGCTAACTATGGCTACACCTTC.

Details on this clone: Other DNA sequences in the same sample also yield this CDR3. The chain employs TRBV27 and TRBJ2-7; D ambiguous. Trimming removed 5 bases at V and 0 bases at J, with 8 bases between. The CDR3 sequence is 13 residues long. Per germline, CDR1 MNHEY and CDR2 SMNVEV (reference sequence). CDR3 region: CASSLLPSYEQYF. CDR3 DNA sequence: TGTGCCAGCAGTCTTCTACCCTCCTACGAGCAGTACTTC.

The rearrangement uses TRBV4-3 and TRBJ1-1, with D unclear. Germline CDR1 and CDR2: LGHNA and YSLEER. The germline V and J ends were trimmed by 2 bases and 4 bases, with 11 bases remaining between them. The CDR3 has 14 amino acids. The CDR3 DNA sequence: TGCGCCAGCAGCCAATTGAATCGAGCCACTGAAGCTTTCTTT. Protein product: CASSQLNRATEAFF.

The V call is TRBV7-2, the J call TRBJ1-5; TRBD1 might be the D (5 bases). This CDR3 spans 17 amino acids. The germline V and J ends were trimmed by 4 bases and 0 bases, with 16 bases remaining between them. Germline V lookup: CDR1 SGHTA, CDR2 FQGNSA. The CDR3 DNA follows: TGTGCCAGCAGCTGGGGGGGTGGCAGGGTTAGCAATCAGCCCCAGCATTTT. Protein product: CASSWGGGRVSNQPQHF.

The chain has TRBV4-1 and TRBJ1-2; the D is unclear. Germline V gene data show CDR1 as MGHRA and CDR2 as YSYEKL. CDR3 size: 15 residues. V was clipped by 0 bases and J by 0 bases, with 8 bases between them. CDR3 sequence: CASSQEVSANYGYTF. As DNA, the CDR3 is TGCGCCAGCAGCCAAGAGGTCAGTGCTAACTATGGCTACACCTTC.

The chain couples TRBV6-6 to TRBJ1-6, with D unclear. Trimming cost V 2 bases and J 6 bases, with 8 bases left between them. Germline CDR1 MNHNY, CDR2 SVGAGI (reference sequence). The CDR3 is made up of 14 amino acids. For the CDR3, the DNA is TGTGCCAGCAGTTACGAGAACAGTAATTCACCCCTCCACTTT. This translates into CASSYENSNSPLHF.

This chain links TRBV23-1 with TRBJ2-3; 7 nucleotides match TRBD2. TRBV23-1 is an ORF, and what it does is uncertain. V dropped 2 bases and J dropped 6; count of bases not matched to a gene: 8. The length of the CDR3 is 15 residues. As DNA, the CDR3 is TGCGCCAGCAGTCAAGGCGGGGGTAGGAGGGATACGCAGTATTTT. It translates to CASSQGGGRRDTQYF.

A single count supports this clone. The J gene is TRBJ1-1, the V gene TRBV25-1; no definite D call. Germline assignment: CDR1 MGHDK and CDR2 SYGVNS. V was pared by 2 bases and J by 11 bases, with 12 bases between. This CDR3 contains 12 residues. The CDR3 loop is CASSEQGGQAFF. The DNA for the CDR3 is TGTGCCAGCAGTGAACAAGGAGGGCAGGCTTTCTTT. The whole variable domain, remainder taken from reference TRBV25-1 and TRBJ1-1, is EADIYQTPRYLVIGTGKKITLECSQTMGHDKMYWYQQDPGMELHLIHYSYGVNSTEKGDLSSESTVSRIRTEHFPLTLESARPSHTSQYLCASSEQGGQAFFGQGTRLTVV.

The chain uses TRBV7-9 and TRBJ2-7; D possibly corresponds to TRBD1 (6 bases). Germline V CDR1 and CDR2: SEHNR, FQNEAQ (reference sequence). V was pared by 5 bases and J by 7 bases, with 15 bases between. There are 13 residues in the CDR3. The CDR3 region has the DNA TGTGCCAGCAGCCGCCGACAGGACGGGGAGCAGTACTTC. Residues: CASSRRQDGEQYF.

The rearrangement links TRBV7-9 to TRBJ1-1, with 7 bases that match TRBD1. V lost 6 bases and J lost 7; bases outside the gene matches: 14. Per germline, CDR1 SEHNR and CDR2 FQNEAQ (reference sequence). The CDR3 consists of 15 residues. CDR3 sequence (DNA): TGTGCCAGCAGTTCCCCTTCCGCGGGGACAGTTGAAGCTTTCTTT. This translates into CASSSPSAGTVEAFF. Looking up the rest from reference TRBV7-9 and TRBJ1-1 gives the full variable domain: DTGVSQNPRHKITKRGQNVTFRCDPISEHNRLYWYRQTLGQGPEFLTYFQNEAQLEKSRLLSDRFSAERPKGSFSTLEIQRTEQGDSAMYLCASSSPSAGTVEAFFGQGTRLTVV.

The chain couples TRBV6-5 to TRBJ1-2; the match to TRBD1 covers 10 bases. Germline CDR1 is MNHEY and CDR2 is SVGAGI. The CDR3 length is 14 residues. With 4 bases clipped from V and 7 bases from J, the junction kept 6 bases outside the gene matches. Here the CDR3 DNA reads TGTGCCAGCAGTTCGTCCGGGACAGGGGTTGGCTACACCTTC. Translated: CASSSSGTGVGYTF.

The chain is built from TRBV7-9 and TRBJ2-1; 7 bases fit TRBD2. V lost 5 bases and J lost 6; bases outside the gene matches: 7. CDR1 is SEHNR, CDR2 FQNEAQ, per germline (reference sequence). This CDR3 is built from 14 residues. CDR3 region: CASSGRVAGNEQFF. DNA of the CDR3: TGTGCCAGCAGCGGCCGAGTAGCGGGCAATGAGCAGTTCTTC.

DNA of the CDR3: TGTGCCAGCAGTAGTCTAGCTTCAGGGGGGACCCAGTACTTC. Translation gives CASSSLASGGTQYF. The chain recombines TRBV2 with TRBJ2-5, with 7 bases aligning to TRBD1. Germline V gene lookup returns CDR1 SNHLY and CDR2 FYNNEI. CDR3 length: 14 amino acids. The V gene end was trimmed by 5 bases and the J gene end by 7 bases; junction bases not matched to a gene: 10.

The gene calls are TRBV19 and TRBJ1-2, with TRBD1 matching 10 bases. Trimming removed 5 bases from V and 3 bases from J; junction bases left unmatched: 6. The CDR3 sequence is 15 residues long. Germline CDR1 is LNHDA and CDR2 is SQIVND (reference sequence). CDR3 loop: CASSHGTGEYYGYTF. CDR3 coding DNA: TGTGCCAGTAGTCATGGGACAGGGGAATACTATGGCTACACCTTC.

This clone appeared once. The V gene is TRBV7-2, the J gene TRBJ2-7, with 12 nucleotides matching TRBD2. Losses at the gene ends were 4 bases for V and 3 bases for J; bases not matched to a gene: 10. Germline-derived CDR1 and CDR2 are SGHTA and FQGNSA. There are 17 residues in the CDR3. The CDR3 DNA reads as TGTGCCAGCAGCTCTCCCGGACTAGCGGGGTCCTTCTACGAGCAGTACTTC. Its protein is CASSSPGLAGSFYEQYF.

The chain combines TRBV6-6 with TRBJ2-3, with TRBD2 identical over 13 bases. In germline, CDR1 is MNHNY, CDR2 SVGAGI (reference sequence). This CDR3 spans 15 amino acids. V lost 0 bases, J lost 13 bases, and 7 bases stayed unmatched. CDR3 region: CASSYSRTSGRGEYF. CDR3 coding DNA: TGTGCCAGCAGTTACTCGAGGACTAGCGGGAGAGGGGAGTATTTT.

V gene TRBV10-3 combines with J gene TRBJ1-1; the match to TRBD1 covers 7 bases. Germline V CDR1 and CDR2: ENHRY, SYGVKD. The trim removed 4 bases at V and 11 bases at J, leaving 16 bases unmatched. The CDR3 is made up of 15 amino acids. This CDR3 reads CAISVMQGGIGGAFF. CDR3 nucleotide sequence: TGTGCCATCAGTGTAATGCAGGGGGGAATAGGAGGCGCTTTCTTT.

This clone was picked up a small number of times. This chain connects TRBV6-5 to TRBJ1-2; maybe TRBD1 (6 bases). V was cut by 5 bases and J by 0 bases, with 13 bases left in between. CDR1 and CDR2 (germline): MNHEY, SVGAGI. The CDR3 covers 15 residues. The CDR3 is CASSPTGGANYGYTF. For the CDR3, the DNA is TGTGCCAGCAGTCCGACAGGTGGAGCTAACTATGGCTACACCTTC.

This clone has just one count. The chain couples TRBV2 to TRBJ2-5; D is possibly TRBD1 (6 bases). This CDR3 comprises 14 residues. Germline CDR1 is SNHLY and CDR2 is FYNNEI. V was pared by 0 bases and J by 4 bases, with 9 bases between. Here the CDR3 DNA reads TGTGCCAGCAGTGAAGCTGGGGGCGTAGAGACCCAGTACTTC. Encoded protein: CASSEAGGVETQYF.

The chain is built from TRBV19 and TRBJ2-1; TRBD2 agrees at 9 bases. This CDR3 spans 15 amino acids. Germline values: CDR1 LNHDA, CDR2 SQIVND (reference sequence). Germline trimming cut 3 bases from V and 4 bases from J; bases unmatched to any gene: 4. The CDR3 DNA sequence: TGTGCCAGTAGTATTGGGGGACTAGCTTACAATGAGCAGTTCTTC. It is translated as CASSIGGLAYNEQFF.